This T cell receptor (beta chain) stems from a study of identical twins. This clonotype was recorded a few times. From the 5' RACE reads, TCRdb called clonotypes with MiXCR, one entry per CDR3 protein. This table holds 450,000 or so distinct CDR3 sequences, around 18% found once. The CDR3 has 11 amino acids. J gave up 5 bases and V 8 bases, and 6 bases lay outside the gene matches. The germline CDR1 and CDR2 sequences are SQVTM and ANQGSEA. The rearrangement joins TRBV29-1 to TRBJ2-7, with 7 positions matching TRBD1. Sequencing was performed on naive T cells sorted from blood. The clonotype comes from a man aged 50 or older in good health. CDR3 bases: TGCAGCATCGGACAGGCCCACGAGCAGTACTTC. Encoded protein: CSIGQAHEQYF.